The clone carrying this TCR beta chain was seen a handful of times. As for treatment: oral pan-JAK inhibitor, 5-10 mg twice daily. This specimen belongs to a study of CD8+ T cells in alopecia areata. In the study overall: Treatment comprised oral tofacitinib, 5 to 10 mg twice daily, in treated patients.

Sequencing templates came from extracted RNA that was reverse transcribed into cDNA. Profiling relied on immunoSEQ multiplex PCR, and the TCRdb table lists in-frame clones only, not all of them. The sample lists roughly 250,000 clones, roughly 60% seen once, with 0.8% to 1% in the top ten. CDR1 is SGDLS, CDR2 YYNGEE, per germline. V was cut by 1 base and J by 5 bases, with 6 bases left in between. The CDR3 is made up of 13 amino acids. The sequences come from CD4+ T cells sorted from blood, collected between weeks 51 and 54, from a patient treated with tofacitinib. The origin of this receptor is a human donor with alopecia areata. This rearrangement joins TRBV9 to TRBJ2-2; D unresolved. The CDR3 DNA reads TGTGCCAGCAGCGTAATGCAGACCGGGGAGCTGTTTTTT. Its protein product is CASSVMQTGELFF.